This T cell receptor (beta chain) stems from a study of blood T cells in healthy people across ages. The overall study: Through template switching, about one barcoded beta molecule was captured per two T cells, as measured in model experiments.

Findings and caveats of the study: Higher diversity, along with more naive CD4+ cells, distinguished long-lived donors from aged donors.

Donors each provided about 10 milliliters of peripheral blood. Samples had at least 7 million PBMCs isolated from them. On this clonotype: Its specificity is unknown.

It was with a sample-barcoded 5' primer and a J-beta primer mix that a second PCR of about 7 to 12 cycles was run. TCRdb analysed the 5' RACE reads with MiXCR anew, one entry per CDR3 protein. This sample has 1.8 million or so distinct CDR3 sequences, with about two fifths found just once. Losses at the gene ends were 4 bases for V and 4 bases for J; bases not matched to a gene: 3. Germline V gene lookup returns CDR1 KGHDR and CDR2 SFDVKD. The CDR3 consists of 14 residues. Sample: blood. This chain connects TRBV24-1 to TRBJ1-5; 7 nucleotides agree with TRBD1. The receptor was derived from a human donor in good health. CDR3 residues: CATSELDRNQPQHF. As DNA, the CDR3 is TGTGCCACCAGTGAACTGGACAGGAATCAGCCCCAGCATTTT.